The sequence of this TCR beta chain was determined in a study of cytomegalovirus exposure and HLA in healthy donors. Turning to the study itself: The Caucasian-associated ancestry cluster held roughly 81% of 398 genotyped donors.

A multiplex PCR was run with 60 Vbeta primers and 13 Jbeta primers. The assay was immunoSEQ multiplex PCR, and TCRdb's table has in-frame clones only and misses some. The sample lists roughly 100,000 clones, around two thirds seen once, with 3% to 4% in the top ten. Donors counted as nominally healthy when sampled, yet unrecorded immune exposures were likely. V dropped 3 bases and J dropped 0 bases, with 9 bases sitting between them. The CDR3 totals 15 residues. CDR1 MDHEN and CDR2 SYDVKM come from the germline V gene. Study-wide findings and caveats: The authors later found TCR association rates varying by HLA locus, with DRB1 most and HLA-C fewest.

Note on this clone: The antigen is undetermined.

The V gene is TRBV28, the J gene TRBJ2-1; no clear D gene. The sample comprised PBMCs. The receptor was isolated from a woman between 45 and 60 years old in good health and CMV-seronegative. This CDR3 is CASSLSGSSYNEQFF. Here the CDR3 DNA reads TGTGCCAGCAGTTTGTCTGGCTCCTCCTACAATGAGCAGTTCTTC.